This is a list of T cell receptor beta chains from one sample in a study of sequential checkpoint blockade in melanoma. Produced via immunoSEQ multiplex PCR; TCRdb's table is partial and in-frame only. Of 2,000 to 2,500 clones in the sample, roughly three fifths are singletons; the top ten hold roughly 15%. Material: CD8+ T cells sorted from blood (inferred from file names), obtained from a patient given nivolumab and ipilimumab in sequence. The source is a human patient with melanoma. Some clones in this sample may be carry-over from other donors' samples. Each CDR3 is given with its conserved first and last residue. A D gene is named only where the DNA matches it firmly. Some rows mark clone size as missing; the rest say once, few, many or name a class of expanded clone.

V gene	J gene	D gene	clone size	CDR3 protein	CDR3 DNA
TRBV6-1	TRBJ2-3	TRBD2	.	CASSEASGGPDTQYF	TGTGCCAGCAGTGAAGCTAGCGGGGGGCCAGATACGCAGTATTTT
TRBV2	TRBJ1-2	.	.	CASSGRPSQRYTF	TGTGCCAGCAGTGGGAGGCCGAGTCAGAGGTACACCTTC
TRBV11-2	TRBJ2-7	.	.	CASSPGVLYEQYF	TGTGCCAGCAGCCCAGGGGTCCTCTACGAGCAGTACTTC
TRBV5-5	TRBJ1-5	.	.	CASSLLSGYNQPQHF	TGTGCCAGCAGCTTGTTGTCCGGGTATAATCAGCCCCAGCATTTT
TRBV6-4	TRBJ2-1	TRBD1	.	CASSDGTGGNEQFF	TGTGCCAGCAGTGACGGGACAGGGGGCAATGAGCAGTTCTTC
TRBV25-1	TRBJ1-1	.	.	CASSEYGENTEAFF	TGTGCCAGCAGTGAATATGGAGAGAACACTGAAGCTTTCTTT
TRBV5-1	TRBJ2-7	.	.	CASSGAPFLYEQYF	TGCGCCAGCAGCGGGGCACCGTTTTTGTACGAGCAGTACTTC
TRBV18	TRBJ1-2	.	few	CASSPVDEGVGGYTF	TGTGCCAGCTCACCCGTTGACGAAGGCGTCGGGGGCTACACCTTC
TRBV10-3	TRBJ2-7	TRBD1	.	CAISDLGTGNDEQYF	TGTGCCATCAGTGACCTCGGGACAGGCAACGACGAGCAGTACTTC
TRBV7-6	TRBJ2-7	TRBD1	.	CASSLASFTGVSYEQYF	TGTGCCAGCAGCTTAGCGTCGTTTACAGGGGTCTCCTACGAGCAGTACTTC